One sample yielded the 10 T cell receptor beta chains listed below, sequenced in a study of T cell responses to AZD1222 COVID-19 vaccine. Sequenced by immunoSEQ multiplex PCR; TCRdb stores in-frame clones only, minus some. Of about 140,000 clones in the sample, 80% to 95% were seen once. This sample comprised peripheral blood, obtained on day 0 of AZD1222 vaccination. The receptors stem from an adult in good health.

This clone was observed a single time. The CDR3 here is CASSQGGVEQYF. DNA of the CDR3: TGTGCCAGCAGCCAAGGAGGGGTTGAGCAGTACTTC. This chain connects TRBV3-1 (or the pseudogene TRBV3-2) to TRBJ2-7, with D possibly being TRBD1 or TRBD2 (5 bases each). This CDR3 contains 12 residues. The V gene lost 1 base and the J gene lost 7 bases, with 8 bases spanning the gap. Germline lookup yields CDR1 LGHDT and CDR2 YNNKEL (reference sequence).

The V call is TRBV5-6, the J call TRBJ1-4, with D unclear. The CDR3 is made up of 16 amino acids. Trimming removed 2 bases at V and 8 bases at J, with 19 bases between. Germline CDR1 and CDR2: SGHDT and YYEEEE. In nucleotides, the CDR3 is TGTGCCAGCAGCTTACACCTGGGGAAGAGGTTGGAAAAACTGTTTTTT. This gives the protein CASSLHLGKRLEKLFF. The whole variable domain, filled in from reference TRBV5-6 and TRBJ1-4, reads DAGVTQSPTHLIKTRGQQVTLRCSPKSGHDTVSWYQQALGQGPQFIFQYYEEEERQRGNFPDRFSGHQFPNYSSELNVNALLLGDSALYLCASSLHLGKRLEKLFFGSGTQLSVL.

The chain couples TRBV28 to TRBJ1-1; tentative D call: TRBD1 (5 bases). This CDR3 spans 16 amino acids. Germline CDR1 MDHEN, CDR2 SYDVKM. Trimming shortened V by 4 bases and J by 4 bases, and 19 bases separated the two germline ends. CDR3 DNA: TGTGCCAGCAGTTGGGACTGGGTTCAGGAATTCACTGAAGCTTTCTTT. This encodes CASSWDWVQEFTEAFF.

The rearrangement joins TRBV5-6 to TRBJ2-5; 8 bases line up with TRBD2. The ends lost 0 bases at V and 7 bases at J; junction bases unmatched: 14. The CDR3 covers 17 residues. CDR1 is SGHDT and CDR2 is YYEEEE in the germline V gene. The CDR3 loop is CASSLVRTSLGSGTQYF. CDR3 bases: TGTGCCAGCAGCTTGGTCCGGACTAGCCTCGGTTCTGGGACCCAGTACTTC.

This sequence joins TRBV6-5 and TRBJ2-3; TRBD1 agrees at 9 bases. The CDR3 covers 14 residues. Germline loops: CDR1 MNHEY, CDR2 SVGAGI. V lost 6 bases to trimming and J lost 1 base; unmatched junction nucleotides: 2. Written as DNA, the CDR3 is TGTGCCAGCAGCCGGGACAGGGGCACAGATACGCAGTATTTT. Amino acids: CASSRDRGTDTQYF.

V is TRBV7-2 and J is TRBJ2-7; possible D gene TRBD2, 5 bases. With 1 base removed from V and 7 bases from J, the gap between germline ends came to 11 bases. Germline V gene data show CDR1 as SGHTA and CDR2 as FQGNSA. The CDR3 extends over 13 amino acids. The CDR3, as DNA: TGTGCCAGCAGCTTAGGGGGAGTGGGAGAGCAGTACTTC. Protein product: CASSLGGVGEQYF.

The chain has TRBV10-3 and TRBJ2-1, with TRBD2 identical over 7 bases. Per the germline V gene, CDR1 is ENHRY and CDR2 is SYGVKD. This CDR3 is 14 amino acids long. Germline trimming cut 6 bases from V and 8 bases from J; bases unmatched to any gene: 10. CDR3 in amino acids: CAIRLTSFPHEQFF. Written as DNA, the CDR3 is TGTGCCATCAGATTGACTAGCTTCCCCCATGAGCAGTTCTTC.

The CDR3 spells CASSYNSYNEQFF. In nucleotides, the CDR3 is TGTGCCAGCAGTTACAACAGCTACAATGAGCAGTTCTTC. The V and J genes are TRBV6-5 and TRBJ2-1; D uncertain. Trimming removed 2 bases from V and 3 bases from J, with 5 bases in between. The CDR3 runs 13 residues. CDR1 is MNHEY, CDR2 SVGAGI, per germline.

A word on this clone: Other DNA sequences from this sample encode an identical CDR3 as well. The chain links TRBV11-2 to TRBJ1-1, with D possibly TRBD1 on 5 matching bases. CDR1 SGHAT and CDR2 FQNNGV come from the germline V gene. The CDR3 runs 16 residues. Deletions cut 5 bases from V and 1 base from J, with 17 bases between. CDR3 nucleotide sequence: TGTGCCAGCAGCCTGACCCCCGGGGGGAGGAACACTGAAGCTTTCTTT. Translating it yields CASSLTPGGRNTEAFF. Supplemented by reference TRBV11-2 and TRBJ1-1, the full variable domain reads EAGVAQSPRYKIIEKRQSVAFWCNPISGHATLYWYQQILGQGPKLLIQFQNNGVVDDSQLPKDRFSAERLKGVDSTLKIQPAKLEDSAVYLCASSLTPGGRNTEAFFGQGTRLTVV.

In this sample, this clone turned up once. CDR3 protein: CASSAQAGPGDTQYF. The CDR3 region has the DNA TGTGCCAGCAGTGCTCAAGCGGGACCGGGAGATACGCAGTATTTT. The rearrangement uses TRBV2 and TRBJ2-3, with TRBD2 matching 7 bases. CDR3 length: 15 residues. Germline V CDR1 and CDR2: SNHLY, FYNNEI. V was clipped by 4 bases and J by 5 bases; unmatched bases: 9.